This TCR beta chain was sequenced during a study of T cells in localized non-small cell lung cancer. Study-wide results and limits: Heterogeneity remains possible because sequencing was limited to only one tumor region. Highest T cell clonality was seen in uninvolved adjacent lung, surpassing that measured in tumor.

As to this clone: Antigen specificity is unknown. One end of the junction is discordant with germline, which a read error may explain.

Produced via immunoSEQ multiplex PCR; TCRdb's table is partial and in-frame only. Among some 53,000 clones listed, roughly 88% were seen once. Source: peripheral blood, taken before any cancer treatment. This receptor was taken from a male donor at least 60 years old with stage III squamous cell lung carcinoma.

Written as DNA, the CDR3 is TGTTCCAGCAGCTTAGCGCTAGCGGGGGGGTCCAGCGAGCAGTACTTC. This gives the protein CSSSLALAGGSSEQYF. The chain combines TRBV7-2 with TRBJ2-5; 12 nucleotides line up with TRBD2. Near its end, the DNA agrees better with TRBJ2-7, so the J call may be wrong. The CDR3 has 16 amino acids. Germline V gene sequence: CDR1 SGHTA, CDR2 FQGNSA.